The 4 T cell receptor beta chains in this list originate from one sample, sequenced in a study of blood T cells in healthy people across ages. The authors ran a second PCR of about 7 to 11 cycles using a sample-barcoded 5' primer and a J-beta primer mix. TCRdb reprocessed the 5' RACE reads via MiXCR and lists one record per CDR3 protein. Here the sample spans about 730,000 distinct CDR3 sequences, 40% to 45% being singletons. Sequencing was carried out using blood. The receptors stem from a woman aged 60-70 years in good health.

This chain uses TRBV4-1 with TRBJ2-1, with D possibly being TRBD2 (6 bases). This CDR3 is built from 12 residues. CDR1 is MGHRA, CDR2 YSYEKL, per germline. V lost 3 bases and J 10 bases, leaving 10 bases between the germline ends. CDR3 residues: CASSHTSSEQFF. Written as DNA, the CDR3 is TGCGCCAGCAGCCATACTAGCTCCGAGCAGTTCTTC.

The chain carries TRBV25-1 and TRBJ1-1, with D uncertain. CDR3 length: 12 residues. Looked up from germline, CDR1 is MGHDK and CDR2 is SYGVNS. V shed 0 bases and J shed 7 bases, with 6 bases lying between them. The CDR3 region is CASSEYPSEAFF. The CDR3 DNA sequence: TGTGCCAGCAGTGAATATCCGAGTGAAGCTTTCTTT.

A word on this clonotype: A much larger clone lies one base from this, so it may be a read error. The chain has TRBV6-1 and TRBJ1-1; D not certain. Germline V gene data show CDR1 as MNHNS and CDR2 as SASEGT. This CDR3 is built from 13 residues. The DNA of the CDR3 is TGTGGCAGCAGTGAAAAGGCGAACACTGAAGCTTTCTTT. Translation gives CGSSEKANTEAFF.

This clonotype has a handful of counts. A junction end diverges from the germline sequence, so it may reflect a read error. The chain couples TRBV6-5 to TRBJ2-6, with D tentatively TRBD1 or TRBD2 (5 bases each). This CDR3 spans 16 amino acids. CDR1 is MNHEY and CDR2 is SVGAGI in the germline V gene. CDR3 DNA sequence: TGTACCAGCAGTTACAGGTTCCGAGGGGGGGCCAACGTCCTGACTTTC. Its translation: CTSSYRFRGGANVLTF.